This record concerns one T cell receptor (beta chain) sequence. The naive CD8 population came from CD45RO-negative cells selected for CCR7, without terminally differentiated effector memory CD45RA+ cells. The sample is drawn from a study of shared clonotypes between healthy human individuals. Trimming took off 1 base at V and 10 bases at J, with 17 bases between the two ends. The CDR3 spans 15 residues. Germline V lookup: CDR1 LGHNA, CDR2 YSLEER. Every subset's genomic DNA went evenly onto several immunoSEQ plates. TCRdb's table, derived via immunoSEQ multiplex PCR, lists solely in-frame clones and lacks some. The table has around 1,900,000 clones, over 85% seen once; the top ten hold around 1.8%.

The sequence was collected from a man aged 18 to 29 in good health. Some clones in this sample may be carry-over from other donors' samples. J is TRBJ2-1 and V is TRBV4-3; D is unclear. The sequenced sample was naive CD8+ T cells from PBMCs. The CDR3 protein is CASSQGGGPLSEQFF. The CDR3 bases are TGCGCCAGCAGCCAAGGGGGTGGGCCCCTCAGCGAGCAGTTCTTC.